These 30 T cell receptor beta chains were all obtained from the same sample, sequenced in a study of T cells in Graves' hyperthyroidism and ophthalmopathy. Amplification of TCR beta CDR3 regions used RNA as the template. Carried out on the TCR CDR3, a first-round RT-PCR used the HTBI primer set. One entry per CDR3 protein, called by TCRdb with MiXCR from the multiplex PCR reads. In the table there are roughly 380,000 distinct CDR3 sequences, 11% to 15% of which are singletons. The sequenced material came from blood. These receptors originate from a woman aged 60 to 75 with Graves' hyperthyroidism.

This clonotype was observed at least ten times. The chain employs TRBV20-1 and TRBJ2-3; TRBD1 aligns across 7 bases. Germline CDR1 reads DFQATT; CDR2 reads SNEGSKA (reference sequence). The CDR3 has 14 residues. Trimming at V came to 5 bases and at J to 1 base, leaving 6 bases not matched to a gene. This CDR3 reads CSALRTGGTDTQYF. CDR3 bases: TGCAGTGCTTTGCGGACAGGTGGCACAGATACGCAGTATTTT.

The chain links TRBV19 to TRBJ2-5, with 7 bases identical to TRBD1. V shed 6 bases and J 5 bases; nucleotides not matched to a gene: 9. CDR3 length: 14 residues. CDR1 and CDR2 (germline): LNHDA, SQIVND (reference sequence). CDR3 bases: TGTGCCAGTAGAGTGACAGGGCTTGGGGAGACCCAGTACTTC. Amino acid sequence: CASRVTGLGETQYF.

This clonotype came up many times. V is TRBV4-1 and J is TRBJ2-3; no clear D gene. The CDR3 length is 15 residues. The V end lost 5 bases, the J end lost 0 bases, and 12 bases lay between the germline ends. The germline V gene encodes CDR1 MGHRA and CDR2 YSYEKL. The CDR3 nucleotides are TGCGCCAGCAGCTCCCGGCGCGACAGCACAGATACGCAGTATTTT. It is translated as CASSSRRDSTDTQYF.

This clonotype turned up a few times. This chain links TRBV6-5 with TRBJ1-4, with a weak D call TRBD1 (5 bases). The CDR3 totals 18 residues. Trimming shortened V by 0 bases and J by 2 bases, and 16 bases separated the two germline ends. Germline assignment: CDR1 MNHEY and CDR2 SVGAGI. CDR3 in amino acids: CASSYSRPGAGTNEKLFF. The DNA for the CDR3 is TGTGCCAGCAGTTACTCGAGACCCGGGGCAGGGACTAATGAAAAACTGTTTTTT.

The sample holds many counts of this clonotype. The chain has TRBV11-2 and TRBJ2-5; TRBD2 agrees at 7 bases. CDR1 SGHAT and CDR2 FQNNGV come from the germline V gene. The CDR3 is 14 residues long. The junction had 1 base not matched to a gene; V was cut back by 3 bases and J by 0 bases. This CDR3 reads CASSFTSDQETQYF. The DNA for the CDR3 is TGTGCCAGCAGCTTCACTAGCGACCAAGAGACCCAGTACTTC.

This clonotype was observed a few times. The rearrangement uses TRBV19 and TRBJ1-5, with D uncertain. The V gene lost 2 bases and the J gene lost 0 bases, with 8 bases spanning the gap. Germline V CDR1 and CDR2: LNHDA, SQIVND (reference sequence). This CDR3 has 15 amino acids. This chain's CDR3 is CASSIFSYSNQPQHF. For the CDR3, the DNA is TGTGCCAGTAGTATATTCAGCTATAGCAATCAGCCCCAGCATTTT.

This clonotype was recorded many times. The chain recombines TRBV5-1 with TRBJ2-1; possible D gene TRBD1, 5 bases. Deletions cut 2 bases from V and 4 bases from J, with 7 bases between. CDR1 is SGHRS and CDR2 is YFSETQ in the germline V gene. The CDR3 length is 13 residues. CDR3 DNA sequence: TGCGCCAGCAGCTTACAGGAGTACAATGAGCAGTTCTTC. Its translation: CASSLQEYNEQFF.

This clonotype was found a few times. The J gene is TRBJ1-1, the V gene TRBV6-1; D call uncertain. V gave up 10 bases and J gave up 4 bases, with 10 bases separating them. This CDR3 has 11 residues. In germline, CDR1 is MNHNS, CDR2 SASEGT. The CDR3 is CATRRGTEAFF. The CDR3 DNA is TGTGCCACCCGACGGGGCACTGAAGCTTTCTTT.

This clonotype has a count of ten or more. The chain couples TRBV7-6 to TRBJ2-3, with D hard to call. Trimming pared 3 bases from V and 2 bases from J, leaving 9 bases between. Germline V gives CDR1 SGHVS, CDR2 FNYEAQ. The CDR3 contains 14 residues. CDR3 protein: CASSFGPLTDTQYF. Written as DNA, the CDR3 is TGTGCCAGCAGCTTTGGCCCCCTCACAGATACGCAGTATTTT.

This clonotype was recorded many times. This chain joins TRBV27 and TRBJ2-5; tentatively, D is TRBD2 (6 bases). V lost 5 bases, J lost 2 bases, and 15 bases lay in between. Germline assignment: CDR1 MNHEY and CDR2 SMNVEV (reference sequence). The CDR3 spans 15 residues. This chain's CDR3 is CASSPRGRGQETQYF. DNA of the CDR3: TGTGCCAGCAGTCCCCGAGGGCGGGGACAAGAGACCCAGTACTTC.

This clonotype was picked up many times. The rearrangement uses TRBV12-3 or TRBV12-4 and TRBJ1-1; D is possibly TRBD1 (5 bases). The CDR3 is made up of 14 amino acids. Trimming stripped 6 bases from V and 4 bases from J, with 15 bases between. The CDR3 is CASSPFRRGTEAFF. The CDR3 DNA reads TGTGCCAGCAGCCCCTTCCGGAGGGGCACTGAAGCTTTCTTT.

This clonotype was recorded many times. The chain is built from TRBV6-1 and TRBJ2-5; tentative D call: TRBD1 (6 bases). This CDR3 is built from 11 residues. Germline V lookup: CDR1 MNHNS, CDR2 SASEGT. V was pared by 6 bases and J by 4 bases, with 6 bases between. CDR3 coding DNA: TGTGCCAGCAGACAGGGAGAGACCCAGTACTTC. As protein: CASRQGETQYF.

This clonotype was seen a few times. This sequence may be a read error, since a much larger clone differs from it by one base. The chain recombines TRBV12-3 or TRBV12-4 with TRBJ2-3; 15 nucleotides line up with TRBD2. CDR3 length equals 14 residues. The CDR3 bases are TGTGCCAGCACGAGGACTAGCGGGAGGGATACGCGGTATTTT. Translation: CASTRTSGRDTRYF.

The rearrangement uses TRBV9 and TRBJ2-1, with 8 bases aligning to TRBD2. Germline trimming cut 4 bases from V and 0 bases from J; bases unmatched to any gene: 12. The CDR3 covers 18 residues. The germline V gene has CDR1 SGDLS and CDR2 YYNGEE. The CDR3 protein is CASSHPTTSEDSYNEQFF. The CDR3 region has the DNA TGTGCCAGCAGCCACCCTACGACTAGCGAAGACTCCTACAATGAGCAGTTCTTC. Based on the CDR3 plus reference TRBV9 and TRBJ2-1, the full variable domain is DSGVTQTPKHLITATGQRVTLRCSPRSGDLSVYWYQQSLDQGLQFLIQYYNGEERAKGNILERFSAQQFPDLHSELNLSSLELGDSALYFCASSHPTTSEDSYNEQFFGPGTRLTVL.

Concerning this clonotype itself: A read error may explain this, as a much larger clone is one base away. V gene TRBV7-9 combines with J gene TRBJ2-1; D gene unclear. The germline CDR1 and CDR2 sequences are SEHNR and FQNEAQ (reference sequence). Trimming removed 5 bases from V and 10 bases from J, with 21 bases in between. The CDR3 contains 15 residues. DNA of the CDR3: TGTGCCAGCAGCCACCCCCTGAGTAGTTGGTCCGAGCAGTTCTTC. It codes for CASSHPLSSWSEQFF.

This clonotype was recorded once. This may arise from a read error, as a much more abundant clone is one base away. The chain uses TRBV28 and TRBJ2-1, with 11 bases identical to TRBD2. The DNA end is a closer match to TRBJ2-7, so the J assignment may be wrong. The germline CDR1 and CDR2 sequences are MDHEN and SYDVKM. The CDR3 loop spans 18 amino acids. CDR3 coding DNA: TGTGCCAGCAGTTTAGAGACTAGCGGGGATAGCTCCTACAATGAGCAGTACTTC. Translated: CASSLETSGDSSYNEQYF.

This clonotype was observed many times. This sequence joins TRBV28 and TRBJ1-2; D possibly corresponds to TRBD1 (5 bases). V was shortened by 6 bases and J by 4 bases, with 12 bases between the two germline ends. CDR3 length equals 13 residues. Germline assignment: CDR1 MDHEN and CDR2 SYDVKM. In nucleotides, the CDR3 is TGTGCCAGCAGGATCCCGGGGCTCTATGGCTACACCTTC. Translated: CASRIPGLYGYTF.

This clonotype was counted ten times or more. The rearrangement joins TRBV28 to TRBJ2-3, with unresolved D. CDR1 is MDHEN, CDR2 SYDVKM, per germline. This CDR3 is 13 amino acids long. V was pared by 10 bases and J by 0 bases, with 11 bases between. CDR3 nucleotide sequence: TGTGCCACCCTTGGGGTTAGCACAGATACGCAGTATTTT. Translating it yields CATLGVSTDTQYF.

In this sample, this clonotype turned up many times. The V and J genes are TRBV20-1 and TRBJ2-1; 11 nucleotides agree with TRBD2. Germline values: CDR1 DFQATT, CDR2 SNEGSKA (reference sequence). Trimming removed 2 bases from V and 3 bases from J; junction bases left unmatched: 3. CDR3 length: 15 amino acids. Here the CDR3 reads CSARRLAGGYNEQFF. In DNA form, the CDR3 reads TGCAGTGCTAGACGGCTAGCGGGAGGCTACAATGAGCAGTTCTTC.

Ten or more counts support this clonotype. V is TRBV6-1 and J is TRBJ2-2; weak D call: TRBD2 (8 bases). Germline-derived CDR1 and CDR2 are MNHNS and SASEGT. The length of the CDR3 is 15 residues. V was shortened by 7 bases and J by 6 bases, with 18 bases between the two germline ends. In nucleotides, the CDR3 is TGTGCCAGCAAGGGGGCCGGAGCGGGAGCCGGGGAGCTGTTTTTT. This encodes CASKGAGAGAGELFF.

Many counts were recorded for this clonotype. The genes are TRBV20-1 and TRBJ1-1; D call uncertain. The V and J ends lost 0 bases and 0 bases respectively, with 8 bases between them. CDR1 and CDR2 (germline): DFQATT, SNEGSKA (reference sequence). The CDR3 is 14 amino acids. Written as DNA, the CDR3 is TGCAGTGCTAGAGAGGACGCAATGAACACTGAAGCTTTCTTT. This encodes CSAREDAMNTEAFF.

This clonotype was seen repeatedly, ten times or more. This sequence joins TRBV2 and TRBJ2-1, with D possibly being TRBD2 (5 bases). CDR1 is SNHLY and CDR2 is FYNNEI in the germline V gene. V was cut by 0 bases and J by 7 bases, with 16 bases left in between. CDR3 length equals 16 residues. The CDR3 sequence: CASSEAGSMRGNEQFF. CDR3 in DNA: TGTGCCAGCAGTGAAGCTGGGAGTATGAGAGGAAATGAGCAGTTCTTC.

As concerns this clonotype: Relative to the germline gene, one junction end is altered; a read error may explain this. The gene calls are TRBV11-2 and TRBJ2-7; a possible D gene is TRBD2 (6 bases). This CDR3 contains 15 residues. CDR1 and CDR2 from the germline V gene are SGHAT and FQNNGV. The CDR3 loop is CASSLEGARSYEQYF. The CDR3 bases are TGCGCCAGCAGCTTGGAGGGAGCCCGCTCCTACGAGCAGTACTTC.

This clonotype showed up just a few times. V gene TRBV12-3 or TRBV12-4 combines with J gene TRBJ2-3; 11 bases fit TRBD1. The CDR3 runs 18 residues. The V and J ends lost 5 bases and 0 bases, in that order; junction bases with no gene match: 10. The CDR3 reads CASSERTGGVGSTDTQYF. The CDR3 DNA reads as TGTGCCAGCAGTGAGCGGACAGGGGGCGTGGGAAGCACAGATACGCAGTATTTT.

Ten or more counts support this clonotype. The rearrangement joins TRBV3-1 to TRBJ2-7, with 10 positions matching TRBD2. Germline V gene data show CDR1 as LGHDT and CDR2 as YNNKEL (reference sequence). CDR3 length: 16 residues. J was trimmed by 1 base and V by 4 bases; bases with no gene match: 7. CDR3 amino acids: CASSRYLAGASYEQYF. The DNA for the CDR3 is TGTGCCAGCAGCCGATACCTAGCGGGAGCTTCCTACGAGCAGTACTTC.

This clonotype was seen a handful of times. V and J are TRBV25-1 and TRBJ1-1, with no clear D. Germline CDR1 MGHDK, CDR2 SYGVNS. V lost 4 bases to trimming and J lost 0 bases, with 9 bases between them. The CDR3 is 14 residues long. The CDR3, as DNA: TGTGCCAGCAGTGGGACCCTATTGAACACTGAAGCTTTCTTT. Residues: CASSGTLLNTEAFF.

This sequence joins TRBV20-1 and TRBJ1-5, with a possible D match to TRBD1 (5 bases). Germline CDR1 DFQATT, CDR2 SNEGSKA (reference sequence). The CDR3 contains 14 residues. V was clipped by 1 base and J by 4 bases, with 11 bases between them. The CDR3 DNA reads as TGCAGTGCTAGAGGGTCAGGGCAAAATCAGCCCCAGCATTTT. It codes for CSARGSGQNQPQHF.

This clonotype was found a few times. This chain joins TRBV20-1 and TRBJ2-1; 7 bases are shared with TRBD1. J gave up 3 bases and V 3 bases, and 14 bases lay outside the gene matches. Germline-derived CDR1 and CDR2 are DFQATT and SNEGSKA (reference sequence). The CDR3 has 17 amino acids. Here the CDR3 reads CSARDPLLTGSYNEQFF. The DNA for the CDR3 is TGCAGTGCTAGGGACCCCCTATTGACAGGGAGCTACAATGAGCAGTTCTTC.

This clonotype was found a few times. The chain employs TRBV10-1 and TRBJ1-2; 8 nucleotides agree with TRBD1. CDR1 and CDR2 from the germline V gene are WNHNN and SYGVQD (reference sequence). The CDR3 is 13 amino acids. Trimming took 4 bases from V and 6 from J; bases not matched to a gene: 4. CDR3 sequence: CASSADREDGYTF. For the CDR3, the DNA is TGCGCCAGCAGTGCGGACAGGGAGGATGGCTACACCTTC.

This clonotype was recorded many times. The chain links TRBV14 to TRBJ2-1; 7 bases line up with TRBD2. V trimming: 4 bases; J trimming: 10 bases; junction bases outside the gene matches: 7. CDR1 is SGHDN, CDR2 FVKESK, per germline. The CDR3 totals 13 residues. CDR3 sequence: CASSRGGSREQFF. DNA for the CDR3: TGTGCCAGCAGCCGGGGGGGGAGTCGGGAGCAGTTCTTC. Variable domain in full (rest from reference TRBV14 and TRBJ2-1): EAGVTQFPSHSVIEKGQTVTLRCDPISGHDNLYWYRRVMGKEIKFLLHFVKESKQDESGMPNNRFLAERTGGTYSTLKVQPAELEDSGVYFCASSRGGSREQFFGPGTRLTVL.